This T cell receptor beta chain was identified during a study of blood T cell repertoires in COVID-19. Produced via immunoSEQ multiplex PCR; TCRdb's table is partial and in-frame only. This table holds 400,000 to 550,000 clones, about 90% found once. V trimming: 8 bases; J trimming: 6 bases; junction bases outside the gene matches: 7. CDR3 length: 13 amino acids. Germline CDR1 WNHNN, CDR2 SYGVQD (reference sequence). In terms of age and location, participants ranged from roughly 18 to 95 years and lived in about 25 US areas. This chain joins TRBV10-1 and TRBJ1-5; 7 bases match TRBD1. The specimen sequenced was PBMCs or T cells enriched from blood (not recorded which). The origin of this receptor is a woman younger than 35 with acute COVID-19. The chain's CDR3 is CASARQGGQPQHF. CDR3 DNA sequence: TGCGCCAGCGCCCGACAGGGAGGTCAGCCCCAGCATTTT.